This T cell receptor (beta chain) was recorded in a study of type 1 regulatory T cells. Points on this clonotype: What it recognizes is unknown.

TCRdb fed the reads into MiXCR, producing one record per CDR3 protein. This table holds some 21,000 distinct CDR3 sequences, about 45% found once. Between the trimmed V and J ends, which lost 5 bases and 3 bases, there was a span of 22 bases. Germline lookup yields CDR1 DFQATT and CDR2 SNEGSKA (reference sequence). This CDR3 region has 16 residues. The V gene is TRBV20-1, the J gene TRBJ2-5; weak D call: TRBD2 (5 bases). The sequenced sample was cultured T cells, either the whole culture or a sorted T cell fraction (not recorded which). The source is a human donor in good health. CDR3 bases: TGCAGTGCTCTCACAAGGAGTGAACTAGTAAAAGAGACCCAGTACTTC. Protein product: CSALTRSELVKETQYF.